This T cell receptor beta chain was retrieved from a study of early T cells in non-severe SARS-CoV-2 infection. Study-level information: Chains were not paired, and sequencing was done on bulk RNA from unsorted whole blood. Study findings and constraints: CD4 and private specificities were missed by VDJdb matching, which favored anti-spike CD8 responses.

MiXCR, run by TCRdb on the 5' RACE reads, gives a single entry per CDR3 protein. The table has some 66,000 distinct CDR3 sequences, around 8.7% seen once. This clonotype was observed a handful of times. Its antigen remains unknown. The V gene's germline CDR1 is DFQATT and CDR2 SNEGSKA (reference sequence). The CDR3 is made up of 13 amino acids. Trimming removed 3 bases at V and 3 bases at J, with 9 bases between. The specimen was whole blood. The genes are TRBV20-1 and TRBJ2-1; D is unresolved. The clonotype originates from an adult who was a healthcare worker with PCR-confirmed SARS-CoV-2 infection or an uninfected control (not recorded which). The CDR3 region is CSASKGIYNEQFF. The CDR3 DNA follows: TGCAGTGCTAGCAAGGGAATCTACAATGAGCAGTTCTTC.